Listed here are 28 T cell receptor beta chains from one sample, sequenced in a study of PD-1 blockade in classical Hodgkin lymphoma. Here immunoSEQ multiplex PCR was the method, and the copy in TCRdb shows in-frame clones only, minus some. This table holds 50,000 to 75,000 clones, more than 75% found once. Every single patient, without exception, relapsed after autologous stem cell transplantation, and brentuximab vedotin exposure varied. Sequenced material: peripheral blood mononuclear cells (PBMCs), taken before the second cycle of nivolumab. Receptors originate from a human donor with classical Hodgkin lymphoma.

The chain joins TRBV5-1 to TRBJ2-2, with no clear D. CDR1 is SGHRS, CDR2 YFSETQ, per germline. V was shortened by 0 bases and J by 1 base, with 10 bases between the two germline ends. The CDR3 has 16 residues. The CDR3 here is CASSLAPPGNTGELFF. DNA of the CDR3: TGCGCCAGCAGCTTGGCACCCCCGGGGAACACCGGGGAGCTGTTTTTT. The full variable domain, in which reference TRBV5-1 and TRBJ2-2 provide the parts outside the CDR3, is KAGVTQTPRYLIKTRGQQVTLSCSPISGHRSVSWYQQTPGQGLQFLFEYFSETQRNKGNFPGRFSGRQFSNSRSEMNVSTLELGDSALYLCASSLAPPGNTGELFFGEGSRLTVL.

The CDR3 DNA follows: TGTGCCAGCAGCCAAGTCAGAGGCGGTGAAGCTTTCTTT. It encodes CASSQVRGGEAFF. This rearrangement joins TRBV14 to TRBJ1-1; D call uncertain. Trimming stripped 1 base from V and 7 bases from J, with 10 bases between. The CDR3 has 13 residues. Germline loops: CDR1 SGHDN, CDR2 FVKESK.

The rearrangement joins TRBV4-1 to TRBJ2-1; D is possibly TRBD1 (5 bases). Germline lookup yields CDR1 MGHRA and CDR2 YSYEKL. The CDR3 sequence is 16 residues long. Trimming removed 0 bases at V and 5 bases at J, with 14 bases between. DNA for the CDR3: TGCGCCAGCAGCCAAGAGCGGCTCAAGGGGAACAATGAGCAGTTCTTC. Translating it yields CASSQERLKGNNEQFF.

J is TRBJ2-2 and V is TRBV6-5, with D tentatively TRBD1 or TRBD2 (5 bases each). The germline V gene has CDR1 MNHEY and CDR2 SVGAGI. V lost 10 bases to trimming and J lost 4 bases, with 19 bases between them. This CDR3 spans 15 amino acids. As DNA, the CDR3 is TGTGCCATCGGCCCCCAAGGGACGGCCACCGGGGAGCTGTTTTTT. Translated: CAIGPQGTATGELFF.

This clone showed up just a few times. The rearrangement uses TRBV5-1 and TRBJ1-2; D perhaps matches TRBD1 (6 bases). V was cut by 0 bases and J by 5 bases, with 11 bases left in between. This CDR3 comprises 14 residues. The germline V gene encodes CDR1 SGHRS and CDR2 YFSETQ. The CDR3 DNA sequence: TGCGCCAGCAGCTTGGGGACAGCGAGTTATGGCTACACCTTC. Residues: CASSLGTASYGYTF.

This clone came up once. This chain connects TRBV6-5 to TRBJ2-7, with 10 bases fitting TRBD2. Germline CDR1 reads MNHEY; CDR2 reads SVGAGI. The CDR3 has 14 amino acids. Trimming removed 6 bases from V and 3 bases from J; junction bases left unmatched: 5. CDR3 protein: CASSLAGASYEQYF. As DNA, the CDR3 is TGTGCCAGCAGCCTAGCGGGGGCTAGCTACGAGCAGTACTTC.

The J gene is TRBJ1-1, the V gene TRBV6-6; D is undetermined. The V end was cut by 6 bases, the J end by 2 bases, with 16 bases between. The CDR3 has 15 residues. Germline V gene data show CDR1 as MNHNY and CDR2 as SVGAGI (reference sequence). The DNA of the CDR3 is TGTGCCAGCAGGCCCCCGGGTATTGGTAACACTGAAGCTTTCTTT. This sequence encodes CASRPPGIGNTEAFF.

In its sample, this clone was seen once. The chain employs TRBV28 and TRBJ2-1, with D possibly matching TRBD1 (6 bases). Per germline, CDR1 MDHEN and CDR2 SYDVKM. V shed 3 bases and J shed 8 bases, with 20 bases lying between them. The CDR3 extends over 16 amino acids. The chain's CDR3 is CASSFLRDTAGDEQFF. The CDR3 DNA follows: TGTGCCAGCAGTTTTTTAAGGGACACCGCCGGCGATGAGCAGTTCTTC.

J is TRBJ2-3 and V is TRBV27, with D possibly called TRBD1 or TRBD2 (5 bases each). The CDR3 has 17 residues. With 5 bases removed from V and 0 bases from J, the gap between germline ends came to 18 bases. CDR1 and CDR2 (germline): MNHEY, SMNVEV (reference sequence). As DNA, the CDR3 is TGTGCCAGCAGTCAGGTCGGGGCCCAAGAGAGCACAGATACGCAGTATTTT. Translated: CASSQVGAQESTDTQYF.

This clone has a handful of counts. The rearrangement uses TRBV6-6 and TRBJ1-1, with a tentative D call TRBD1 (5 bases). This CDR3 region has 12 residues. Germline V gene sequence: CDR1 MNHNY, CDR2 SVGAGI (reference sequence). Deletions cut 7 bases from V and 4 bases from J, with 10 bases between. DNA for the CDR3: TGTGCCAGCATCTCCGGGGGCACTGAAGCTTTCTTT. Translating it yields CASISGGTEAFF.

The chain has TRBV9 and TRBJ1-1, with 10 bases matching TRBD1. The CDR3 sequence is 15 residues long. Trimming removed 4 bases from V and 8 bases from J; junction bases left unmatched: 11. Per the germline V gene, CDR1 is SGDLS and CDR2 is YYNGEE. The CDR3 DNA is TGTGCCAGCAGCCCCAGGACAGGGGGGCTACCCGAAGCTTTCTTT. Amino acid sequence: CASSPRTGGLPEAFF.

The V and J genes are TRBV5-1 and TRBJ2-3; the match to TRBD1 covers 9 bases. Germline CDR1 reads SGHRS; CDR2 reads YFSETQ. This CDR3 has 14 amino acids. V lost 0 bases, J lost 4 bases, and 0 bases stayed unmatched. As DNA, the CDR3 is TGCGCCAGCAGCTTGGGACAGGGGGCAGATACGCAGTATTTT. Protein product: CASSLGQGADTQYF.

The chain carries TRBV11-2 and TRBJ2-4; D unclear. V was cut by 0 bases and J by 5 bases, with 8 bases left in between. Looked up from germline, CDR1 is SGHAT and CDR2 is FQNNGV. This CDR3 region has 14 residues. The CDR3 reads CASSLDRVQNIQYF. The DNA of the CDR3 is TGTGCCAGCAGCTTAGATCGTGTCCAAAACATTCAGTACTTC.

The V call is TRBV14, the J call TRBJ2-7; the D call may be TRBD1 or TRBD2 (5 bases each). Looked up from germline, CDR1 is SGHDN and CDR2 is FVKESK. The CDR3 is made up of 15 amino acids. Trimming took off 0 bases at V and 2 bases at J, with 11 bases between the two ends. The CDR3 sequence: CASSQDGGETYEQYF. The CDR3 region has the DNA TGTGCCAGCAGCCAAGATGGGGGAGAGACCTACGAGCAGTACTTC.

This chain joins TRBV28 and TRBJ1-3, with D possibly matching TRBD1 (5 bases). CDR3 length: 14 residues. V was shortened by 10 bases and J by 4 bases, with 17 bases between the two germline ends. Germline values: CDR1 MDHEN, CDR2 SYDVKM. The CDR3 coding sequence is TGTGCCACCATTAGCCCAGGGCAAGGAAACACCATATATTTT. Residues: CATISPGQGNTIYF.

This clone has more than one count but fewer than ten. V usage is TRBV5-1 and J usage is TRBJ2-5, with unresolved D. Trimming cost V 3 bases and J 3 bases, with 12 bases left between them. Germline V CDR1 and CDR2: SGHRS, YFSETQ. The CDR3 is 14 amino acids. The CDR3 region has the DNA TGCGCCAGCAGCTCCCGGCCTACTGAAGAGACCCAGTACTTC. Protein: CASSSRPTEETQYF.

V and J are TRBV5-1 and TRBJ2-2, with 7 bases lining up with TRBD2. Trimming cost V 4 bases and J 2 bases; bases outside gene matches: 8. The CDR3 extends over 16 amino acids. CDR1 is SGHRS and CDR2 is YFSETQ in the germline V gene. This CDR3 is CASSPSPGGNTGELFF. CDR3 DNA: TGCGCCAGCAGCCCGTCTCCGGGGGGTAACACCGGGGAGCTGTTTTTT.

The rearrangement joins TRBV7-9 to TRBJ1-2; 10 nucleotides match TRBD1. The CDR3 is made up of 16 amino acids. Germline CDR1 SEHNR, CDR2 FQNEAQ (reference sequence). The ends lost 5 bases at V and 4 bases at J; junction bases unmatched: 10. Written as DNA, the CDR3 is TGTGCCAGCAGCGAACTAGGACAGGGGGATATCTATGGCTACACCTTC. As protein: CASSELGQGDIYGYTF.

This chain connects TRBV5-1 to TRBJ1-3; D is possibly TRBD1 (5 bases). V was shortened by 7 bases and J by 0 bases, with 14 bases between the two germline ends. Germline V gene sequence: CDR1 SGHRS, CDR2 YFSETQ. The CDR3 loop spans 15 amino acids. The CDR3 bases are TGCGCCAGCGCAGATGAGGGGTCCTCTGGAAACACCATATATTTT. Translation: CASADEGSSGNTIYF.

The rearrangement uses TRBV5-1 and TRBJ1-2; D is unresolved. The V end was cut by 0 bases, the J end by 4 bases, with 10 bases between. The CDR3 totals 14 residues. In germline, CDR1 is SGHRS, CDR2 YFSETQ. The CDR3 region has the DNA TGCGCCAGCAGCTTGGAAGGGCACGGCTATGGCTACACCTTC. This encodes CASSLEGHGYGYTF.

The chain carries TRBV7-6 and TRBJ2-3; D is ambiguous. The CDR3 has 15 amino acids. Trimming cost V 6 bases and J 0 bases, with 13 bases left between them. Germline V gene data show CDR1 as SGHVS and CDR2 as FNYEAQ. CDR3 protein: CASRRGLPSTDTQYF. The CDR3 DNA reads TGTGCCAGCAGACGTGGGCTTCCGAGCACAGATACGCAGTATTTT. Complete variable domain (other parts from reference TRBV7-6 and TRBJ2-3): GAGVSQSPRYKVTKRGQDVALRCDPISGHVSLYWYRQALGQGPEFLTYFNYEAQQDKSGLPNDRFSAERPEGSISTLTIQRTEQRDSAMYRCASRRGLPSTDTQYFGPGTRLTVL.

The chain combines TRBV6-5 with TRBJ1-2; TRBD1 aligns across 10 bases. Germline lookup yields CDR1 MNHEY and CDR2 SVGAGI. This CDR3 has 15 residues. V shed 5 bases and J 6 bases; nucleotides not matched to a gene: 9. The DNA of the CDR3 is TGTGCCAGCAGTGTGACCGGGACAGGGGTTCATGGCTACACCTTC. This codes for CASSVTGTGVHGYTF.

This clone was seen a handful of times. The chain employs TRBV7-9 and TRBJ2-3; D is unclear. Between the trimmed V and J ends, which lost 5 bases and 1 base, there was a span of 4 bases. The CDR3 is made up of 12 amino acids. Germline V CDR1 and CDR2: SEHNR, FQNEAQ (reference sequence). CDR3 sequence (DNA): TGTGCCAGCAGCCCCGGCACAGATACGCAGTATTTT. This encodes CASSPGTDTQYF.

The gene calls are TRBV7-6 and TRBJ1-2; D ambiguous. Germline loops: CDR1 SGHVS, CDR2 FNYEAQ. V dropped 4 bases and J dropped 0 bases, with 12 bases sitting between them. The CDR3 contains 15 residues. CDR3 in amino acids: CASSSETGSNYGYTF. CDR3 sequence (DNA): TGTGCCAGCAGCTCAGAGACTGGATCTAACTATGGCTACACCTTC.

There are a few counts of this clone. The CDR3 region is CASSTTGVQYF. The DNA of the CDR3 is TGTGCCAGCAGCACTACAGGGGTCCAGTACTTC. This sequence joins TRBV28 and TRBJ2-5, with 7 bases identical to TRBD1. The CDR3 totals 11 residues. The trim removed 6 bases at V and 10 bases at J, leaving 5 bases unmatched. Germline V gives CDR1 MDHEN, CDR2 SYDVKM.

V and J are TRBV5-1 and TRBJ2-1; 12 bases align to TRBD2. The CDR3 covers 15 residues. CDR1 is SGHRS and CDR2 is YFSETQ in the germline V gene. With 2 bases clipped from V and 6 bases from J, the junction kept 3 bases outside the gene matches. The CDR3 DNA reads TGCGCCAGCAGCTTCCTAGCGGGGGGGCCCAATGAGCAGTTCTTC. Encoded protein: CASSFLAGGPNEQFF.

The CDR3, as DNA: TGCGCCAGCAGCTTGGGAGATAGCACAGATACGCAGTATTTT. It translates to CASSLGDSTDTQYF. The chain links TRBV5-1 to TRBJ2-3; D not resolved. Trimming took 0 bases from V and 0 from J, leaving 5 bases between them. The CDR3 is 14 amino acids. Per the germline V gene, CDR1 is SGHRS and CDR2 is YFSETQ.

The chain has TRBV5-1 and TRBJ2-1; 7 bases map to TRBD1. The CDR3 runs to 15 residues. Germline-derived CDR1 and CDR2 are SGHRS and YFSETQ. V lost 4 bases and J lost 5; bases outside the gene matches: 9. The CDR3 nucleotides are TGCGCCAGCAGCAGCACCGGGACAGCAAACAATGAGCAGTTCTTC. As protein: CASSSTGTANNEQFF.